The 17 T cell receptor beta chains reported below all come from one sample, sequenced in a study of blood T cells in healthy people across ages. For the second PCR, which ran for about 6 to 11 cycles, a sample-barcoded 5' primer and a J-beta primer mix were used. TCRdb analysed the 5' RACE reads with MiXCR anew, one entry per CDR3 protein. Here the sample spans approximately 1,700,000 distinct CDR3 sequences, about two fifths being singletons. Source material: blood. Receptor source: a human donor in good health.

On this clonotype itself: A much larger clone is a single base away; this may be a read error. The CDR3 here is CASSHQDESYEQYF. The CDR3 DNA is TGTGCCAGCAGTCATCAGGACGAATCCTACGAGCAGTACTTC. The V and J genes are TRBV9 and TRBJ2-7; D call uncertain. CDR1 and CDR2 from the germline V gene are SGDLS and YYNGEE. With 5 bases removed from V and 1 base from J, the gap between germline ends came to 13 bases. The CDR3 sequence is 14 residues long.

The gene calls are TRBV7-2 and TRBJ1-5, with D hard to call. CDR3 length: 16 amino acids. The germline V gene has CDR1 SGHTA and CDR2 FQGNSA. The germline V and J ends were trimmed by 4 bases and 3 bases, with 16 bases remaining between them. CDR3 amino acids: CASSSYDPQLNQPQHF. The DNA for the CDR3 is TGTGCCAGCAGCTCGTATGATCCTCAACTCAATCAGCCCCAGCATTTT. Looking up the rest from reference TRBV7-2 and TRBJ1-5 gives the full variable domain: GAGVSQSPSNKVTEKGKDVELRCDPISGHTALYWYRQSLGQGLEFLIYFQGNSAPDKSGLPSDRFSAERTGGSVSTLTIQRTQQEDSAVYLCASSSYDPQLNQPQHFGDGTRLSIL.

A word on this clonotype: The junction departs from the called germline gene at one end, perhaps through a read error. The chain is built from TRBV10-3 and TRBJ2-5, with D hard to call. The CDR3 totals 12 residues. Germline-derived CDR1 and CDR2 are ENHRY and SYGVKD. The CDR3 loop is CVISEGRETQYF. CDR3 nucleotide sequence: TGTGTCATCAGTGAAGGCCGAGAGACCCAGTACTTC.

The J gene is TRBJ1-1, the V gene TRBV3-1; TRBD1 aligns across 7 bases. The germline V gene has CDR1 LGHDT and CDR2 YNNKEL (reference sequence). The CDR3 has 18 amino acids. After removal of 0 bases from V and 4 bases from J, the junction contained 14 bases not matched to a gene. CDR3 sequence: CASSQDLGGSVLSTEAFF. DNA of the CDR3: TGTGCCAGCAGCCAAGACTTAGGGGGCTCGGTGTTGAGCACTGAAGCTTTCTTT.

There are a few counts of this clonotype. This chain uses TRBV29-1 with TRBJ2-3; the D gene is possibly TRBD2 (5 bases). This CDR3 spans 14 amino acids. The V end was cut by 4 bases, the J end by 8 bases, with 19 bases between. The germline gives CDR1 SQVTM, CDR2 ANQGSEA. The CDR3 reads CSVGKDGVVGTQYF. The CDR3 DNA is TGCAGCGTTGGGAAGGACGGGGTGGTAGGTACGCAGTATTTT.

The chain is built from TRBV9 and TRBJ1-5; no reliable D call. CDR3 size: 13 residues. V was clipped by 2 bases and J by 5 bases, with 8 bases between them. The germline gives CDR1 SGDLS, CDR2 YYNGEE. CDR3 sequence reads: CASSVGSHQPQHF. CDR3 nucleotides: TGTGCCAGCAGCGTGGGCAGTCATCAGCCCCAGCATTTT.

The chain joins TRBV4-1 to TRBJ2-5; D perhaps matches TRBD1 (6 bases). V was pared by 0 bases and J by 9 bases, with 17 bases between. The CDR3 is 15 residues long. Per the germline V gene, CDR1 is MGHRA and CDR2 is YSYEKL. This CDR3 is CASSQDPGHLVAQYF. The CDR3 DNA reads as TGCGCCAGCAGCCAAGATCCGGGACACCTTGTGGCCCAGTACTTC.

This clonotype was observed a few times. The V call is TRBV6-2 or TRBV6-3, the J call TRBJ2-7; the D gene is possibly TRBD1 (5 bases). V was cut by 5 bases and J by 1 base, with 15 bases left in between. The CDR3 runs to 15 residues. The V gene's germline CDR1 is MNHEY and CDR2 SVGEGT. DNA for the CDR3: TGTGCCAGCAGTGAGACACGGACACTTTCCTACGAGCAGTACTTC. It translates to CASSETRTLSYEQYF.

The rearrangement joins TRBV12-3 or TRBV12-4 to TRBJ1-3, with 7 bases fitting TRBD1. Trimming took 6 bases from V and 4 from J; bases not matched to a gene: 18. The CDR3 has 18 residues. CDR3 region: CASRSTGSMLFAGNTIYF. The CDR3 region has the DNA TGTGCCAGCAGGTCGACAGGGTCTATGCTCTTCGCGGGAAACACCATATATTTT.

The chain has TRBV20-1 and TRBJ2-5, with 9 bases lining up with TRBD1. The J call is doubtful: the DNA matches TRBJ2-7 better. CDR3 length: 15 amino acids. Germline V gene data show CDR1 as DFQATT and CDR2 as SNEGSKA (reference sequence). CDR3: CSAIRLGQGGYEQYF. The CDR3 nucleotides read TGCAGTGCCATTCGCTTGGGACAGGGTGGGTACGAGCAGTACTTC.

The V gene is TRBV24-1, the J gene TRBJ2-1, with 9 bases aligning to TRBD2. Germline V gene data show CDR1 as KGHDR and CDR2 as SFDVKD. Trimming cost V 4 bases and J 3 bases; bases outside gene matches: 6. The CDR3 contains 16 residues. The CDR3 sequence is CATSDSGTSYYNEQFF. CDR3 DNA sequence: TGTGCCACCAGTGACTCCGGGACTAGCTACTACAATGAGCAGTTCTTC.

CDR3 protein: CSALSWEPYEQYF. In DNA form, the CDR3 reads TGCAGTGCCCTAAGCTGGGAACCCTACGAGCAGTACTTC. The rearrangement joins TRBV20-1 to TRBJ2-5; D is ambiguous. The DNA end is more similar to TRBJ2-7, so the J call may be wrong. From germline, CDR1 is DFQATT and CDR2 SNEGSKA (reference sequence). The CDR3 has 13 amino acids.

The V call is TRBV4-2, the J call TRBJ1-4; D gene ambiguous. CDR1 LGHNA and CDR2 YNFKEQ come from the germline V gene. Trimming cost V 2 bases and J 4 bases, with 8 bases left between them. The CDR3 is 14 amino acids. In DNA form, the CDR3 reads TGTGCCAGCAGCCAACTACCGAATAATGAAAAACTGTTTTTT. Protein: CASSQLPNNEKLFF.

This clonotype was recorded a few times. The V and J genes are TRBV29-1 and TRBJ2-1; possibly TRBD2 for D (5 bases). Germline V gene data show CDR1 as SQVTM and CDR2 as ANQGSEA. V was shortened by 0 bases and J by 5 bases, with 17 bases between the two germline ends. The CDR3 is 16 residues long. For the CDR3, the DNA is TGCAGCGTTGAAGATTCTCGAGGGAACCTGAACAATGAGCAGTTCTTC. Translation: CSVEDSRGNLNNEQFF.

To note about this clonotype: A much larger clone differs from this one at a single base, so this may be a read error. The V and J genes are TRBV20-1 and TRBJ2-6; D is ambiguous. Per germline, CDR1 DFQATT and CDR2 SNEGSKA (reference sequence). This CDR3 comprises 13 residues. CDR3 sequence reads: CSGDLAGANVLTF. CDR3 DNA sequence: TGCAGCGGTGACCTGGCTGGGGCCAACGTCCTGACTTTC.

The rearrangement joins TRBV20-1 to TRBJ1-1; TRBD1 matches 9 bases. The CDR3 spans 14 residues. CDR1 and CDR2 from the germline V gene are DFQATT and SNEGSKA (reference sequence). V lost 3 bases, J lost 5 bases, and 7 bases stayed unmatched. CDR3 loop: CSARETGGNTEAFF. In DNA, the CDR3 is TGCAGTGCTAGGGAGACAGGGGGAAATACTGAAGCTTTCTTT.

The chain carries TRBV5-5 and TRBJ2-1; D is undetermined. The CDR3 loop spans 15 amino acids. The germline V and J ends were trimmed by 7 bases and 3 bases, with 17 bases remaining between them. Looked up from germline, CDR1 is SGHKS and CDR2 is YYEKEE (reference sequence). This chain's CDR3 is CASGPGPQGYNEQFF. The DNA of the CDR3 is TGTGCCAGCGGACCCGGGCCACAAGGCTACAATGAGCAGTTCTTC.